What follows are 19 T cell receptor beta chains derived from one specimen sequenced in a study of CD8+CD57+ T cells in acquired aplastic anemia. Using genomic DNA as the template, TCR beta VDJ and CDR3 profiling was carried out. Each CDR3 protein is one row after TCRdb ran MiXCR on the reads. There are about 190,000 distinct CDR3 sequences in the sample; under 70% occur only once, and just over 45% lies in the top ten. The sequenced material came from sorted CD4+, CD8+, or CD8+CD57+ T cells (not recorded which) from PBMCs. Every receptor here comes from a human donor with severe aplastic anemia or a healthy control (not recorded which).

The genes are TRBV20-1 and TRBJ2-7; 8 positions agree with TRBD2. The CDR3 consists of 14 residues. Germline V gene lookup returns CDR1 DFQATT and CDR2 SNEGSKA (reference sequence). The CDR3 reads CSALGREVSYEQYF. CDR3 in DNA: TGCAGCGCCTTGGGGCGGGAGGTATCCTACGAGCAGTACTTC.

The chain has TRBV5-1 and TRBJ1-6, with a tentative D call TRBD1 (6 bases). The CDR3 sequence is 15 residues long. The germline V gene has CDR1 SGHRS and CDR2 YFSETQ. V was trimmed by 0 bases and J by 6 bases, leaving 10 bases between them. The CDR3 bases are TGCGCCAGCAGCTTGGAGGCAGGGGTTAATTCACCCCTCCACTTT. Translating it yields CASSLEAGVNSPLHF.

The V and J genes are TRBV7-2 and TRBJ1-6, with 11 bases identical to TRBD1. J lost 14 bases, V lost 3 bases, and 6 bases had no gene match. Germline-derived CDR1 and CDR2 are SGHTA and FQGNSA. The CDR3 has 14 residues. CDR3 in DNA: TGTGCCAGCAGCTTTGGACAGGGGGCTAAGGCCCTCCACTTT. Its protein product is CASSFGQGAKALHF.

This clonotype occurred once. V gene TRBV5-1 combines with J gene TRBJ2-7, with 7 bases aligning to TRBD1. The CDR3 spans 12 residues. V lost 4 bases and J lost 5; bases outside the gene matches: 3. Germline CDR1 and CDR2: SGHRS and YFSETQ. In DNA form, the CDR3 reads TGCGCCAGCAGCACCACAGGGGACGAGCAGTACTTC. Encoded protein: CASSTTGDEQYF.

V and J are TRBV4-3 and TRBJ2-7, with 11 bases that match TRBD2. The CDR3 loop spans 15 amino acids. V was pared by 4 bases and J by 0 bases, with 2 bases of the junction left unmatched. The germline V gene encodes CDR1 LGHNA and CDR2 YSLEER. CDR3 in amino acids: CASSPSGRCSYEQYF. Written as DNA, the CDR3 is TGCGCCAGCAGCCCTAGCGGGAGGTGCTCCTACGAGCAGTACTTC.

The chain has TRBV19 and TRBJ1-1; 8 positions agree with TRBD1. CDR3 length equals 14 residues. The V and J ends lost 5 bases and 3 bases, in that order; junction bases with no gene match: 5. In germline, CDR1 is LNHDA, CDR2 SQIVND (reference sequence). The CDR3 loop reads CASSPRTGHTEAFF. CDR3 nucleotides: TGTGCCAGTAGTCCAAGGACAGGGCACACTGAAGCTTTCTTT.

At least ten counts were recorded for this clonotype. V gene TRBV5-6 combines with J gene TRBJ2-7; a possible D gene is TRBD1 (5 bases). Trimming cost V 0 bases and J 1 base, with 8 bases left between them. The CDR3 spans 14 residues. In germline, CDR1 is SGHDT, CDR2 YYEEEE. The CDR3 sequence: CASSLDAGSYEQYF. As DNA, the CDR3 is TGTGCCAGCAGCTTGGACGCAGGGTCCTACGAGCAGTACTTC.

This clonotype was observed a handful of times. This clone may be a read error of a much larger clone one base away. This chain uses TRBV6-5 with TRBJ1-6, with a possible D match to TRBD1 (5 bases). Germline loops: CDR1 MNHEY, CDR2 SVGAGI. V lost 6 bases and J lost 2, with 17 bases in between. This CDR3 has 17 residues. The CDR3, as DNA: TGTGCCAGCAGAGAATCCTCCGGGACGGCCTATAATTCACCCCTCCACTTT. It translates to CASRESSGTAYNSPLHF.

The gene calls are TRBV2 and TRBJ1-5; maybe TRBD1 (5 bases). Germline V gives CDR1 SNHLY, CDR2 FYNNEI. CDR3 length: 11 residues. V was pared by 8 bases and J by 7 bases, with 9 bases between. CDR3 in amino acids: CASGARQPQHF. In DNA form, the CDR3 reads TGTGCCAGCGGGGCACGACAGCCCCAGCATTTT.

This chain links TRBV7-2 with TRBJ2-7, with TRBD2 identical over 11 bases. There are 15 residues in the CDR3. Germline CDR1 is SGHTA and CDR2 is FQGNSA. The junction had 7 bases not matched to a gene; V was cut back by 5 bases and J by 4 bases. The CDR3 coding sequence is TGTGCCAGCAGCCCTCAGGGACTAGCGGTGTACGAGCAGTACTTC. Translation: CASSPQGLAVYEQYF.

In its sample, this clonotype was seen many times. CDR3 in amino acids: CASSFVGSEQYF. The CDR3 bases are TGTGCCAGCAGTTTTGTAGGGTCCGAGCAGTACTTC. This chain links TRBV12-3 or TRBV12-4 with TRBJ2-7; D ambiguous. V was trimmed by 3 bases and J by 6 bases, leaving 9 bases between them. This CDR3 contains 12 residues.

This clonotype has a handful of counts. The genes are TRBV10-2 and TRBJ2-1, with TRBD2 identical over 9 bases. Germline CDR1 reads WSHSY; CDR2 reads SAAADI. The CDR3 extends over 15 amino acids. V was clipped by 0 bases and J by 8 bases; unmatched bases: 5. CDR3 region: CASSESLLAGDEQFF. CDR3 sequence (DNA): TGCGCCAGCAGTGAGTCTTTACTAGCGGGTGATGAGCAGTTCTTC.

The chain employs TRBV20-1 and TRBJ2-7; TRBD1 might be the D (5 bases). Germline lookup yields CDR1 DFQATT and CDR2 SNEGSKA (reference sequence). The germline V and J ends were trimmed by 5 bases and 3 bases, with 11 bases remaining between them. The CDR3 has 12 amino acids. DNA of the CDR3: TGCAGTGCTGCTCAGGGTAGCTACGAGCAGTACTTC. Amino acids: CSAAQGSYEQYF.

This rearrangement joins TRBV7-9 to TRBJ1-5; D ambiguous. Deletions cut 4 bases from V and 4 bases from J, with 17 bases between. Germline CDR1 SEHNR, CDR2 FQNEAQ (reference sequence). The CDR3 loop spans 16 amino acids. CDR3 in amino acids: CASSSAGRNGNQPQHF. In DNA form, the CDR3 reads TGTGCCAGCAGCTCCGCCGGACGGAACGGTAATCAGCCCCAGCATTTT. Full variable domain (outside the CDR3, taken from reference TRBV7-9 and TRBJ1-5): DTGVSQNPRHKITKRGQNVTFRCDPISEHNRLYWYRQTLGQGPEFLTYFQNEAQLEKSRLLSDRFSAERPKGSFSTLEIQRTEQGDSAMYLCASSSAGRNGNQPQHFGDGTRLSIL.

The chain recombines TRBV7-8 with TRBJ1-6; D uncertain. The germline V gene has CDR1 SGHVS and CDR2 FQNEAQ. The CDR3 is 14 amino acids. Between the trimmed V and J ends, which lost 4 bases and 13 bases, there was a span of 17 bases. CDR3 sequence (DNA): TGTGCCAGCAGCTGGGTAGCGGGGTCTAATCCCCTCCACTTT. Its protein product is CASSWVAGSNPLHF.

The chain is built from TRBV7-9 and TRBJ1-6; D perhaps matches TRBD1 (6 bases). This CDR3 is 17 amino acids long. The V and J ends lost 4 bases and 10 bases respectively, with 23 bases between them. The V gene's germline CDR1 is SEHNR and CDR2 FQNEAQ (reference sequence). The CDR3 bases are TGTGCCAGCAGCTCTGTGGCACAGGGCCGCATTCGGTCACCCCTCCACTTT. Its translation: CASSSVAQGRIRSPLHF.

This rearrangement joins TRBV7-9 to TRBJ2-7, with TRBD2 identical over 9 bases. The V gene's germline CDR1 is SEHNR and CDR2 FQNEAQ (reference sequence). The CDR3 sequence is 14 residues long. Trimming took 5 bases from V and 4 from J; bases not matched to a gene: 6. This chain's CDR3 is CASSQLAGLYEQYF. The CDR3 DNA sequence: TGTGCCAGCAGCCAGCTAGCGGGACTATACGAGCAGTACTTC.

This chain joins TRBV7-9 and TRBJ1-1; 8 bases match TRBD1. Germline CDR1 reads SEHNR; CDR2 reads FQNEAQ (reference sequence). The CDR3 spans 15 residues. Losses at the gene ends were 5 bases for V and 4 bases for J; bases not matched to a gene: 9. CDR3 protein: CASSHLGQVPTEAFF. The CDR3 DNA sequence: TGTGCCAGCAGCCATTTGGGACAGGTACCCACTGAAGCTTTCTTT. Full variable domain (remainder filled in from reference TRBV7-9 and TRBJ1-1): DTGVSQNPRHKITKRGQNVTFRCDPISEHNRLYWYRQTLGQGPEFLTYFQNEAQLEKSRLLSDRFSAERPKGSFSTLEIQRTEQGDSAMYLCASSHLGQVPTEAFFGQGTRLTVV.

The CDR3 bases are TGCAGTGCTAGAGATCCTTGGGAGACCCAGTACTTC. Translation: CSARDPWETQYF. The V and J genes are TRBV20-1 and TRBJ2-5; D not resolved. This CDR3 is 12 amino acids long. CDR1 is DFQATT and CDR2 is SNEGSKA in the germline V gene (reference sequence). The V end lost 0 bases, the J end lost 5 bases, and 7 bases lay between the germline ends.